These 6 T cell receptor beta chains share one sample of origin, sequenced in a study of T cell changes during pregnancy in multiple sclerosis. Method: immunoSEQ multiplex PCR; TCRdb's copy keeps in-frame clones and lacks some. The sample yields over 30,000 clones, about nine tenths seen once. The sample was CD8+ T cells from peripheral blood mononuclear cells, taken in the second trimester of pregnancy. These receptors all stem from a female donor in good health, enrolled as a control in a pregnancy study.

The chain links TRBV19 to TRBJ1-5; tentatively, D is TRBD1 (6 bases). With 4 bases removed from V and 8 bases from J, the gap between germline ends came to 18 bases. The germline V gene encodes CDR1 LNHDA and CDR2 SQIVND (reference sequence). The CDR3 has 15 amino acids. The CDR3, as DNA: TGTGCCAGTAGTACATGGGACACGTCAGTAAAGCCCCAGCATTTT. Its protein is CASSTWDTSVKPQHF.

The V call is TRBV7-8, the J call TRBJ1-1, with 9 positions matching TRBD1. The V and J ends lost 4 bases and 4 bases, in that order; junction bases with no gene match: 4. The CDR3 has 14 residues. Germline CDR1 reads SGHVS; CDR2 reads FQNEAQ. CDR3 residues: CASSSYRGPTEAFF. The CDR3 DNA reads as TGTGCCAGCAGCTCGTACAGGGGGCCCACTGAAGCTTTCTTT.

This sequence joins TRBV19 and TRBJ2-1; D is undetermined. Germline V lookup: CDR1 LNHDA, CDR2 SQIVND (reference sequence). V shed 2 bases and J shed 0 bases, with 5 bases lying between them. The CDR3 runs to 14 residues. CDR3 DNA: TGTGCCAGTAGTATACTCAGCTCCTACAATGAGCAGTTCTTC. Its protein product is CASSILSSYNEQFF.

The J gene is TRBJ2-5, the V gene TRBV5-6, with D tentatively TRBD1 (6 bases). The germline CDR1 and CDR2 sequences are SGHDT and YYEEEE. The CDR3 length is 14 residues. V lost 5 bases and J lost 7, with 18 bases in between. CDR3 sequence: CASSFPRTDGTQYF. The CDR3 DNA is TGTGCCAGCAGTTTCCCCCGGACAGACGGGACCCAGTACTTC.

The chain employs TRBV19 and TRBJ2-7; 12 bases match TRBD2. Germline lookup yields CDR1 LNHDA and CDR2 SQIVND (reference sequence). J lost 2 bases, V lost 3 bases, and 5 bases had no gene match. CDR3 length equals 16 residues. The chain's CDR3 is CASSIILAGGPYEQYF. The CDR3 DNA sequence: TGTGCCAGTAGTATTATACTAGCGGGGGGCCCCTACGAGCAGTACTTC.

The CDR3 bases are TGTGCCAGCAGCGGACTAGCGGGGGGCACAGATACGCAGTATTTT. Translation: CASSGLAGGTDTQYF. The V call is TRBV7-9, the J call TRBJ2-3, with 13 bases aligning to TRBD2. This CDR3 is built from 15 residues. With 5 bases clipped from V and 1 base from J, the junction kept 0 bases outside the gene matches. In germline, CDR1 is SEHNR, CDR2 FQNEAQ (reference sequence).